The rows below give T cell receptor beta chains drawn from one sample of a study of T cells in tumors after PD-1 blockade. Data came from immunoSEQ multiplex PCR; TCRdb stores just in-frame clones and leaves some out. In the table there are 55,000 to 65,000 clones, around four fifths of which are singletons. The material was PBMCs, obtained before anti-PD-1 treatment. The receptors were sampled from a human donor with basal cell carcinoma. CDR3s include the opening cysteine and the closing phenylalanine or tryptophan. A D gene is named only where the DNA matches it firmly. The size of a clone is reported for some rows only, either as once, few or many, or as a class for expanded clones.

CDR3 protein	CDR3 DNA	CDR3 length	J gene	D gene	clone size	V gene
CASSSSPRSTEAFF	TGTGCCAGCAGCTCCAGTCCGCGGTCCACTGAAGCTTTCTTT	14	TRBJ1-1	.	.	TRBV7-3
CAPRRAGCDNQPQHF	TGCGCCCCACGGCGGGCAGGGTGTGACAATCAGCCCCAGCATTTT	15	TRBJ1-5	.	.	TRBV23-1
CASSPAGNSYEQYF	TGTGCCAGCTCACCAGCAGGAAACTCCTACGAGCAGTACTTC	14	TRBJ2-7	.	.	TRBV18
CATVDRGEGGYTF	TGTGCCACCGTAGACAGGGGAGAGGGTGGCTACACCTTC	13	TRBJ1-2	TRBD1	.	TRBV6-5
CASTSGGSYTGELFF	TGTGCCAGTACTTCAGGGGGCAGTTACACCGGGGAGCTGTTTTTT	15	TRBJ2-2	TRBD1	.	TRBV19
CAWSTRVNGYTF	TGTGCCTGGAGTACAAGGGTAAATGGCTACACCTTC	12	TRBJ1-2	.	.	TRBV30
CSVEDVGGRFEAFF	TGCAGCGTTGAAGATGTAGGGGGGAGGTTTGAAGCTTTCTTT	14	TRBJ1-1	.	.	TRBV29-1
CASSSTVGWYF	TGTGCCAGCAGTTCCACGGTGGGTTGGTACTTC	11	TRBJ2-7	.	.	TRBV6-6
CASSATGHKDPSGANVLTF	TGTGCCAGCAGCGCCACAGGGCACAAGGACCCCTCTGGGGCCAACGTCCTGACTTTC	19	TRBJ2-6	.	.	TRBV5-6
CASSVDQGSGNTIYF	TGTGCCAGCAGCGTAGATCAGGGCTCTGGAAACACCATATATTTT	15	TRBJ1-3	.	few	TRBV9
CASSVVTGVVGDTQYF	TGTGCCAGCAGCGTAGTTACAGGGGTCGTCGGTGATACGCAGTATTTT	16	TRBJ2-3	TRBD1	.	TRBV9
CASSPRAGSPNEQFF	TGTGCCAGTAGTCCCAGGGCAGGATCTCCCAATGAGCAGTTCTTC	15	TRBJ2-1	.	few	TRBV19
CASGLDLTDTQYF	TGTGCCAGCGGATTGGACCTCACAGATACGCAGTATTTT	13	TRBJ2-3	.	.	TRBV2
CASSFPTSGGLSYNEQFF	TGTGCCAGCAGCTTCCCGACTAGCGGGGGGCTCTCCTACAATGAGCAGTTCTTC	18	TRBJ2-1	TRBD2	.	TRBV7-2
CASSFGAGGTDTQYF	TGTGCCAGCAGCTTTGGAGCGGGGGGCACAGATACGCAGTATTTT	15	TRBJ2-3	TRBD2	.	TRBV7-8
CASSLATRLAYEQYF	TGTGCCAGCAGCTTGGCGACACGGCTGGCCTACGAGCAGTACTTC	15	TRBJ2-7	.	.	TRBV5-6
CASSLLADNYGYTF	TGTGCCAGCAGCTTGTTAGCGGATAACTATGGCTACACCTTC	14	TRBJ1-2	.	.	TRBV5-4
CASSIVGDTPGYTF	TGTGCCAGTAGTATAGTCGGGGACACTCCGGGCTACACCTTC	14	TRBJ1-2	.	.	TRBV19
CASSHDPGSHRGYTF	TGCGCCAGCAGCCACGACCCCGGGTCACACCGGGGCTACACCTTC	15	TRBJ1-2	.	.	TRBV4-1
CASSYRDRNEETQYF	TGTGCCAGCAGTTACCGGGACAGAAACGAAGAGACCCAGTACTTC	15	TRBJ2-5	TRBD1	.	TRBV6-5
CASSRGDKNGYTF	TGTGCCAGCAGTCGAGGGGATAAAAATGGCTACACCTTC	13	TRBJ1-2	.	once	TRBV2
CASSPRTSNKGETQYF	TGTGCCAGCTCACCTAGGACTTCCAACAAGGGGGAGACCCAGTACTTC	16	TRBJ2-5	.	.	TRBV18
CATTNPNEKLFF	TGTGCCACCACGAACCCTAATGAAAAACTGTTTTTT	12	TRBJ1-4	.	.	TRBV6-6
CASSLARAAQGSPLHF	TGCGCCAGCAGCTTGGCCAGGGCCGCACAAGGATCACCCCTCCACTTT	16	TRBJ1-6	.	.	TRBV5-1
CASSQDWSGASTDTQYF	TGTGCCAGCAGCCAAGATTGGAGCGGGGCGAGCACAGATACGCAGTATTTT	17	TRBJ2-3	TRBD2	.	TRBV14
CASSQGVLRDNSPLHF	TGCGCCAGCAGCCAAGGGGTGTTACGGGATAATTCACCCCTCCACTTT	16	TRBJ1-6	.	few	TRBV4-1
CASRSIGTGGREQYF	TGTGCCAGCAGATCAATCGGGACAGGGGGACGCGAGCAGTACTTC	15	TRBJ2-7	TRBD1	once	TRBV11-1
CATGDQGSQETQYF	TGTGCCACCGGGGATCAGGGTTCCCAAGAGACCCAGTACTTC	14	TRBJ2-5	.	.	TRBV27
CAISFGGDEQYF	TGTGCCATCAGTTTTGGAGGGGACGAGCAGTACTTC	12	TRBJ2-7	.	.	TRBV10-3
CASSESSQGGYNEQFF	TGTGCCAGCAGTGAATCCTCGCAGGGAGGATACAATGAGCAGTTCTTC	16	TRBJ2-1	.	.	TRBV25-1
CASSSRTGAQEAFF	TGCGCCAGCAGCTCTCGGACAGGGGCACAAGAAGCTTTCTTT	14	TRBJ1-1	TRBD1	.	TRBV5-1
CASSLIQGDTGELFF	TGTGCCAGCAGCTTGATCCAGGGGGACACCGGGGAGCTGTTTTTT	15	TRBJ2-2	TRBD1	many	TRBV5-6
CAWNSGLSYNEQFF	TGTGCCTGGAACAGCGGCCTCTCCTACAATGAGCAGTTCTTC	14	TRBJ2-1	.	.	TRBV30
CASSPDVALNTEAFF	TGTGCCAGCAGCCCCGACGTGGCGCTGAACACTGAAGCTTTCTTT	15	TRBJ1-1	.	.	TRBV5-5
CASSSGQGGTDTQYF	TGTGCCAGCAGCTCGGGACAGGGAGGAACAGATACGCAGTATTTT	15	TRBJ2-3	TRBD1	.	TRBV9
CASSGYNEQFF	TGTGCCAGCAGCGGATACAATGAGCAGTTCTTC	11	TRBJ2-1	.	.	TRBV9
CASSFRQGIGSHYGYTF	TGTGCCAGCAGCTTTAGGCAGGGTATAGGATCGCACTATGGCTACACCTTC	17	TRBJ1-2	.	.	TRBV5-4
CSMGTDTQYF	TGCAGCATGGGGACAGATACGCAGTATTTT	10	TRBJ2-3	.	.	TRBV29-1
CASRRTENTEAFF	TGTGCCAGCAGGAGGACAGAGAACACTGAAGCTTTCTTT	13	TRBJ1-1	.	.	TRBV11-1
CASSQGLVTEQFF	TGTGCCAGCAGCCAAGGGCTAGTCACTGAGCAGTTCTTC	13	TRBJ2-1	.	.	TRBV14
CASTRQGGTEAFF	TGTGCCAGCACTCGACAGGGGGGCACTGAAGCTTTCTTT	13	TRBJ1-1	TRBD1	once	TRBV12-3/TRBV12-4
CASSDGWPGSRSYEQYF	TGTGCCAGTAGTGATGGGTGGCCAGGTTCTAGGTCCTACGAGCAGTACTTC	17	TRBJ2-7	.	.	TRBV19
CASSATGSSGANVLTF	TGCGCCAGCAGCGCGACAGGGAGCTCTGGGGCCAACGTCCTGACTTTC	16	TRBJ2-6	TRBD1	.	TRBV5-1
CASSQDDRGRNEKLFF	TGTGCCAGCAGCCAGGACGACAGGGGGAGGAATGAAAAACTGTTTTTT	16	TRBJ1-4	TRBD1	.	TRBV3-1/TRBV3-2